Detailed here is one TCR beta chain. The antigen is not known. This record belongs to a study of lymphopenia after photon versus proton radiotherapy. Clones were read by immunoSEQ multiplex PCR, and TCRdb kept only the in-frame ones, dropping some. The profile covers 11,000 to 15,000 clones, with over 65% appearing a single time and 25% to 30% taken by the ten largest. Trimming pared 4 bases from V and 3 bases from J, leaving 19 bases between. The CDR3 loop spans 16 amino acids. Per the germline V gene, CDR1 is SGDLS and CDR2 is YYNGEE. Overall study results and limits: Proton therapy kept repertoires fairly stable, unlike photons, which gained effector/memory cells.

This TCR was sampled from a man aged 50 to 60 with gastric cancer. The sequencing here drew on peripheral blood, taken from a patient treated with photon-based radiotherapy. The rearrangement joins TRBV9 to TRBJ2-5, with D perhaps matching TRBD2 (6 bases). The CDR3 DNA follows: TGTGCCAGCAGCCCAAGAGCGGCGGGGACGGAAGAGACCCAGTACTTC. Translating it yields CASSPRAAGTEETQYF.